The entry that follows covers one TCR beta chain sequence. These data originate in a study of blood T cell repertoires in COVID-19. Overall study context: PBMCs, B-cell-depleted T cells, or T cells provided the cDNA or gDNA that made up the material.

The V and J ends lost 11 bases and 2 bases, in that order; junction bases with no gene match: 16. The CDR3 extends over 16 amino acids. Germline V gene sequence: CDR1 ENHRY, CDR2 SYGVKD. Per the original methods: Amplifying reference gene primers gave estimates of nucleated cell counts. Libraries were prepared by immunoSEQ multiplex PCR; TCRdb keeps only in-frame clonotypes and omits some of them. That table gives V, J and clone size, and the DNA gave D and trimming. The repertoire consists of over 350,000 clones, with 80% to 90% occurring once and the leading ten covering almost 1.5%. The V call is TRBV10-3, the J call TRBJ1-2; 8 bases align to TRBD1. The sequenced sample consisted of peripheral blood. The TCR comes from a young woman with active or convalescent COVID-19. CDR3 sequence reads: CALKRDRTGMNYGYTF. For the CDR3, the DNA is TGTGCCCTAAAAAGGGACCGGACAGGGATGAACTATGGCTACACCTTC.